Listed below are T cell receptor beta chains from one sample, sequenced in a study of blood T cell repertoires in COVID-19. Assay used: immunoSEQ multiplex PCR; TCRdb lists only in-frame clones, some missing. The table lists under 250,000 clones, 86% of them singletons. The sequenced material came from PBMCs or T cells enriched from blood (not recorded which). These TCRs come from a man aged 40-50 years who had recovered from COVID-19. CDR3s include the opening cysteine and the closing phenylalanine or tryptophan. A D gene is named only where the DNA matches it firmly.

cdr3_aa d_call j_call v_call cdr3_length
CASTGLAGGPSEQYF TRBD2 TRBJ2-7 TRBV2 15
CASSLEGSEYNEQFF NA TRBJ2-1 TRBV11-3 15
CASSIPPWGGFGNQPQHF NA TRBJ1-5 TRBV19 18
CAISQSTDTQYF NA TRBJ2-3 TRBV10-3 12
CASSLVQDPYGYTF NA TRBJ1-2 TRBV5-5 14
CASSQGAREKLFF TRBD1 TRBJ1-4 TRBV6-5 13
CASSYIREQYSNQPQHF NA TRBJ1-5 TRBV6-2/TRBV6-3 17
CASSPTDGAYGYTF NA TRBJ1-2 TRBV7-9 14
CASSSRTVYNEQFF NA TRBJ2-1 TRBV5-1 14
CASRRQGISGGPGSRYGYTF TRBD1 TRBJ1-2 TRBV28 20
CASSESPTGGYNEQFF TRBD1 TRBJ2-1 TRBV25-1 16